Shown below are 30 T cell receptor beta chains from a single sample sequenced in a study of T-cell memory formation after mild COVID-19. In TCRdb, the 5' RACE reads were re-called with MiXCR into one record per CDR3 protein. The sample includes 450,000 to 650,000 distinct CDR3 sequences, about 20% of them seen just once. Input material: PBMCs or a T cell subset sorted from them (not recorded which). Receptors were obtained from an adult woman who had mild COVID-19 (a few samples of this study predate the infection). Cell type and time point are not known.

V gene TRBV4-1 combines with J gene TRBJ2-5, with D perhaps TRBD2 (5 bases). V shed 3 bases and J shed 2 bases, with 10 bases lying between them. CDR1 MGHRA and CDR2 YSYEKL come from the germline V gene. This CDR3 region has 14 residues. The CDR3, as DNA: TGCGCCAGCAGCCAGGGCGGGCCGCAAGAGACCCAGTACTTC. Its translation is CASSQGGPQETQYF.

The chain links TRBV2 to TRBJ1-2, with D unresolved. Trimming left V 7 bases short and J 4 bases short, with 16 bases between. Germline CDR1 SNHLY, CDR2 FYNNEI. The CDR3 length is 14 residues. The CDR3 sequence: CASTRVPGGYGYTF. CDR3 DNA sequence: TGTGCCAGCACCCGGGTCCCGGGAGGCTATGGCTACACCTTC.

The gene calls are TRBV12-3 or TRBV12-4 and TRBJ2-4; possibly TRBD2 for D (6 bases). Trimming left V 2 bases short and J 7 bases short, with 18 bases between. There are 16 residues in the CDR3. The CDR3 sequence is CASSLTGGLQINIQYF. CDR3 nucleotide sequence: TGTGCCAGCAGTTTAACTGGCGGACTACAGATTAACATTCAGTACTTC.

The genes are TRBV7-6 and TRBJ1-6, with a weak D call TRBD1 (5 bases). CDR1 is SGHVS, CDR2 FNYEAQ, per germline. This CDR3 contains 16 residues. The V and J ends lost 5 bases and 0 bases respectively, with 11 bases between them. For the CDR3, the DNA is TGTGCCAGCAGCCCCCGGGGCCACTCCTATAATTCACCCCTCCACTTT. It specifies CASSPRGHSYNSPLHF.

This clonotype was picked up a small number of times. This chain uses TRBV6-5 with TRBJ2-7, with a tentative D call TRBD2 (6 bases). V lost 0 bases and J 2 bases, leaving 14 bases between the germline ends. The CDR3 covers 16 residues. Germline CDR1 MNHEY, CDR2 SVGAGI. The CDR3 reads CASSYSTGGTPYEQYF. The DNA for the CDR3 is TGTGCCAGCAGTTACTCGACCGGGGGTACCCCCTACGAGCAGTACTTC.

The rearrangement uses TRBV23-1 and TRBJ2-1, with D maybe TRBD2 (6 bases). TRBV23-1 is an ORF for which the function is uncertain. CDR3 length: 17 amino acids. V was cut by 4 bases and J by 2 bases, with 18 bases left in between. CDR3 bases: TGCGCCAGCAGTCCCTGGAGGGGAAGGTCCACCTACAATGAGCAGTTCTTC. Translation gives CASSPWRGRSTYNEQFF.

This clonotype was detected a few times. The chain carries TRBV6-4 and TRBJ2-1; D perhaps matches TRBD1 (6 bases). CDR1 and CDR2 from the germline V gene are MRHNA and SNTAGT. The CDR3 length is 13 residues. Trimming cost V 6 bases and J 9 bases, with 15 bases left between them. The CDR3 DNA reads TGTGCCAGCAGCGAGACAGGCCCAGGTGAGCAGTTCTTC. Amino acids: CASSETGPGEQFF.

The chain is built from TRBV24-1 and TRBJ2-7; no clear D. In germline, CDR1 is KGHDR, CDR2 SFDVKD. V was trimmed by 0 bases and J by 4 bases, leaving 6 bases between them. This CDR3 region has 13 residues. CDR3 loop: CATSDLFGYEQYF. In nucleotides, the CDR3 is TGTGCCACCAGTGATTTGTTTGGGTACGAGCAGTACTTC.

This clonotype was detected a few times. This chain joins TRBV20-1 and TRBJ2-1; 12 nucleotides agree with TRBD2. CDR3 length: 16 residues. The ends lost 3 bases at V and 6 bases at J; junction bases unmatched: 9. Per germline, CDR1 DFQATT and CDR2 SNEGSKA (reference sequence). CDR3 in amino acids: CSARPPGLAGSNEQFF. CDR3 sequence (DNA): TGCAGTGCTAGGCCGCCGGGACTAGCGGGCTCCAATGAGCAGTTCTTC.

The chain recombines TRBV6-4 with TRBJ2-7, with D perhaps TRBD1 (5 bases). V shed 2 bases and J shed 5 bases, with 13 bases lying between them. Germline CDR1 MRHNA, CDR2 SNTAGT. The CDR3 consists of 14 residues. The CDR3 DNA reads TGTGCCAGCAGTGACATCGGAGACAGTCACGAGCAGTACTTC. Translating gives CASSDIGDSHEQYF.

This clonotype came up a few times. The chain carries TRBV3-1 and TRBJ2-6, with 7 bases matching TRBD1. Per the germline V gene, CDR1 is LGHDT and CDR2 is YNNKEL (reference sequence). With 4 bases clipped from V and 2 bases from J, the junction kept 2 bases outside the gene matches. CDR3 length: 15 amino acids. CDR3 protein: CASSRTGAGANVLTF. CDR3 in DNA: TGTGCCAGCAGCCGAACAGGGGCTGGGGCCAACGTCCTGACTTTC.

The sample holds a few counts of this clonotype. The gene calls are TRBV12-3 or TRBV12-4 and TRBJ2-1; D is uncertain. The CDR3 runs 15 residues. Trimming removed 6 bases at V and 8 bases at J, with 20 bases between. CDR3 in DNA: TGTGCCAGCAGCCCGGCTAGGGCTTTGGGCGATGAGCAGTTCTTC. As protein: CASSPARALGDEQFF.

In this sample, this clonotype turned up a few times. The chain carries TRBV6-1 and TRBJ1-2; D is undetermined. V lost 4 bases and J lost 4, with 22 bases in between. The CDR3 is made up of 17 amino acids. In germline, CDR1 is MNHNS, CDR2 SASEGT. The CDR3 DNA reads TGTGCCAGCAGTGCAGTCTCGGGCCCCTTGAGTTTCTATGGCTACACCTTC. Protein sequence: CASSAVSGPLSFYGYTF.

The chain has TRBV29-1 and TRBJ1-2; D unclear. Germline V CDR1 and CDR2: SQVTM, ANQGSEA. Trimming left V 3 bases short and J 3 bases short, with 11 bases between. The CDR3 length is 13 residues. CDR3 sequence (DNA): TGCAGCGTTGACCTACACGGAGACTATGGCTACACCTTC. Translation: CSVDLHGDYGYTF.

CDR3 region: CASTSDKNYGYTF. The CDR3, as DNA: TGTGCCAGTACCTCCGACAAGAACTATGGCTACACCTTC. This chain uses TRBV19 with TRBJ1-2; the D is unclear. Germline CDR1 LNHDA, CDR2 SQIVND (reference sequence). CDR3 size: 13 residues. V was trimmed by 7 bases and J by 2 bases, leaving 11 bases between them.

This clonotype appeared a single time. This chain uses TRBV3-1 with TRBJ2-1; TRBD2 matches at 13 bases. This CDR3 spans 16 amino acids. V shed 3 bases, J shed 12 bases, and the junction held 11 bases outside the gene matches. The germline CDR1 and CDR2 sequences are LGHDT and YNNKEL (reference sequence). The CDR3 region has the DNA TGTGCCAGCAGCCAGTACCTTGGACTAGCGGGGGCCGCGCAGTTCTTC. Protein: CASSQYLGLAGAAQFF.

This sequence joins TRBV27 and TRBJ2-7; 10 bases agree with TRBD1. The CDR3 has 12 amino acids. Germline values: CDR1 MNHEY, CDR2 SMNVEV (reference sequence). V was clipped by 10 bases and J by 6 bases; unmatched bases: 6. The CDR3 is CATGQGGGEQYF. The CDR3 DNA follows: TGTGCCACCGGACAGGGGGGGGGCGAGCAGTACTTC.

This sequence joins TRBV29-1 and TRBJ2-7; TRBD2 matches at 8 bases. V shed 6 bases and J 7 bases; nucleotides not matched to a gene: 8. CDR1 and CDR2 (germline): SQVTM, ANQGSEA. The CDR3 sequence is 12 residues long. CDR3 DNA sequence: TGCAGCGTGGGGGCCAGCGGGGGAGAGCAGTACTTC. Translating it yields CSVGASGGEQYF.

This clonotype was seen only a few times. The V call is TRBV7-9, the J call TRBJ1-5; D unresolved. The CDR3 is made up of 15 amino acids. The germline V gene has CDR1 SEHNR and CDR2 FQNEAQ (reference sequence). The V end was cut by 1 base, the J end by 2 bases, with 9 bases between. The CDR3 is CASSLGGMGNQPQHF. CDR3 bases: TGTGCCAGCAGCTTAGGGGGAATGGGCAATCAGCCCCAGCATTTT.

This chain joins TRBV4-3 and TRBJ2-1, with 9 bases identical to TRBD1. This CDR3 is 15 amino acids long. V shed 4 bases, J shed 8 bases, and the junction held 9 bases outside the gene matches. CDR1 and CDR2 (germline): LGHNA, YSLEER. CDR3 in amino acids: CASSPGTGTGYEQFF. The CDR3 region has the DNA TGCGCCAGCAGCCCAGGGACAGGGACGGGGTATGAGCAGTTCTTC.

This clonotype has at least ten counts. The J gene is TRBJ1-2, the V gene TRBV20-1; D gene unclear. V gave up 6 bases and J gave up 7 bases, with 30 bases separating them. Germline V gene sequence: CDR1 DFQATT, CDR2 SNEGSKA (reference sequence). The CDR3 is 17 residues long. CDR3: CSAPHSGGPVLSGGYTF. CDR3 bases: TGCAGTGCCCCACATTCGGGTGGTCCTGTGCTTAGCGGTGGCTACACCTTC.

CDR3 sequence reads: CAISGDPRGYGYTF. The DNA of the CDR3 is TGTGCCATCAGTGGGGATCCCCGAGGGTATGGCTACACCTTC. The chain has TRBV10-3 and TRBJ1-2; no clear D. Trimming stripped 4 bases from V and 5 bases from J, with 14 bases between. The CDR3 runs to 14 residues. Germline-derived CDR1 and CDR2 are ENHRY and SYGVKD.

This chain uses TRBV9 with TRBJ2-1, with D perhaps assigned TRBD1 or TRBD2 (5 bases each). The germline CDR1 and CDR2 sequences are SGDLS and YYNGEE. The length of the CDR3 is 16 residues. V was clipped by 0 bases and J by 1 base, with 11 bases between them. Written as DNA, the CDR3 is TGTGCCAGCAGCGTAGCTAGCAGGGTTTCCTACAATGAGCAGTTCTTC. This translates into CASSVASRVSYNEQFF.

The CDR3: CASLDRASTDTQYF. CDR3 coding DNA: TGTGCCTCCTTGGACAGGGCTAGCACAGATACGCAGTATTTT. This chain connects TRBV15 to TRBJ2-3, with 8 nucleotides matching TRBD1. This CDR3 region has 14 residues. Trimming cost V 11 bases and J 0 bases; bases outside gene matches: 7. Germline V CDR1 and CDR2: LNHNV, YYDKDF (reference sequence). The full variable domain, with the rest looked up from reference TRBV15 and TRBJ2-3, is DAMVIQNPRYQVTQFGKPVTLSCSQTLNHNVMYWYQQKSSQAPKLLFHYYDKDFNNEADTPDNFQSRRPNTSFCFLDIRSPGLGDTAMYLCASLDRASTDTQYFGPGTRLTVL.

In DNA, the CDR3 is TGTGCCAGCAGCCGAACACAGGGGGCCATCTATAATTCACCCCTCCACTTT. This codes for CASSRTQGAIYNSPLHF. The chain joins TRBV14 to TRBJ1-6; 9 positions match TRBD1. The junction had 7 bases not matched to a gene; V was cut back by 4 bases and J by 3 bases. The CDR3 contains 17 residues. The germline V gene encodes CDR1 SGHDN and CDR2 FVKESK.

The chain carries TRBV5-1 and TRBJ2-2; 13 nucleotides agree with TRBD2. The germline V gene has CDR1 SGHRS and CDR2 YFSETQ. V was clipped by 4 bases and J by 2 bases; unmatched bases: 11. The CDR3 consists of 19 residues. This CDR3 is CASSPYRGLAGNNTGELFF. The DNA for the CDR3 is TGCGCCAGCAGCCCCTACCGGGGACTAGCGGGGAATAACACCGGGGAGCTGTTTTTT.

This clonotype was observed a few times. The chain joins TRBV11-3 to TRBJ2-2; D is unclear. CDR1 and CDR2 from the germline V gene are SGHNT and YENEEA. Trimming shortened V by 6 bases and J by 3 bases, and 11 bases separated the two germline ends. The CDR3 is 14 residues long. The CDR3 DNA follows: TGTGCCAGCAGAAGCCGCGGCTACACCGGGGAGCTGTTTTTT. Translating it yields CASRSRGYTGELFF.

The rearrangement links TRBV4-1 to TRBJ1-5; the D is unclear. V shed 0 bases and J shed 3 bases, with 9 bases lying between them. The CDR3 contains 15 residues. Germline-derived CDR1 and CDR2 are MGHRA and YSYEKL. CDR3 in DNA: TGCGCCAGCAGCCAAGACGACGGCCACAATCAGCCCCAGCATTTT. This encodes CASSQDDGHNQPQHF.

This clonotype was observed a handful of times. The V gene is TRBV12-3 or TRBV12-4, the J gene TRBJ2-7; 9 bases are a match to TRBD1. Trimming at V came to 6 bases and at J to 6 bases, leaving 12 bases not matched to a gene. The CDR3 is 15 amino acids. CDR3 region: CASSPGQGLSPEQYF. CDR3 nucleotides: TGTGCCAGCAGCCCGGGACAGGGTTTGTCGCCCGAGCAGTACTTC.

V usage is TRBV19 and J usage is TRBJ2-1, with D maybe TRBD1 (5 bases). This CDR3 has 11 amino acids. Germline-derived CDR1 and CDR2 are LNHDA and SQIVND (reference sequence). Trimming cost V 5 bases and J 12 bases, with 11 bases left between them. Written as DNA, the CDR3 is TGTGCCAGTAGTCTCAGGGAAAGGCAGTTCTTC. This gives the protein CASSLRERQFF.